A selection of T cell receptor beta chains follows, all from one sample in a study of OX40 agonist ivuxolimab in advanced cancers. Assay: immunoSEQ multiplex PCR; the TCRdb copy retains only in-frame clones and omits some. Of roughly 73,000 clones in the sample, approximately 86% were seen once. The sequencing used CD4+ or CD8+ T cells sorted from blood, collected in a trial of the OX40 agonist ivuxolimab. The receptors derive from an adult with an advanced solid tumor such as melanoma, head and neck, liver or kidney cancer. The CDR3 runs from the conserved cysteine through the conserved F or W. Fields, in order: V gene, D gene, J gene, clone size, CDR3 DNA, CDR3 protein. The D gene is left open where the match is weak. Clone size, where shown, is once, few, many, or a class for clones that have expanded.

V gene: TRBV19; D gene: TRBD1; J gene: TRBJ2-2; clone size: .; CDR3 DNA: TGTGCCAGTAGGCAAGGGCAGGGGGCTAACACCGGGGAGCTGTTTTTT; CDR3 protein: CASRQGQGANTGELFF
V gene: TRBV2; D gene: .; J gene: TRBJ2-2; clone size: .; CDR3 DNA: TGTGCCATATCTAGAGGGGTGGGACAACGCGGAACCGGGGAGCTGTTTTTT; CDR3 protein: CAISRGVGQRGTGELFF
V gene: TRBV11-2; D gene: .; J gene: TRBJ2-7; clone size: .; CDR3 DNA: TGTGCCAGCAGCTTACGGAACTCCTACGAGCAGTACTTC; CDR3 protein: CASSLRNSYEQYF
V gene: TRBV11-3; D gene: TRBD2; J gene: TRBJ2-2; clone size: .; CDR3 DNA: TGTGCCAGCAGCTTAGAAGCGGGAGGAACCGGGGAGCTGTTTTTT; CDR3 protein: CASSLEAGGTGELFF
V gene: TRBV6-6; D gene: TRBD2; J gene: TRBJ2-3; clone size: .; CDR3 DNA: TGTGCCAGCAGTCTACTAGCGTTGAGCACAGATACGCAGTATTTT; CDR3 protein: CASSLLALSTDTQYF
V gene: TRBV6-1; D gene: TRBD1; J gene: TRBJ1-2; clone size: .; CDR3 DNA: TGTGCCAGCAGGCCGACAGGGGGCCGGCGTGGCTACACCTTC; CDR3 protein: CASRPTGGRRGYTF
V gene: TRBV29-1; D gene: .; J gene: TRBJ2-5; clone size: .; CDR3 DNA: TGCAGCGTTGAGAGGTCCCCCCAAGAGACCCAGTACTTC; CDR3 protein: CSVERSPQETQYF
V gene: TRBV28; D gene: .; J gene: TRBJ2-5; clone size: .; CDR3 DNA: TGTGCCGCGGTCGGGGCCAACCAAGAGACCCAGTACTTC; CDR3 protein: CAAVGANQETQYF
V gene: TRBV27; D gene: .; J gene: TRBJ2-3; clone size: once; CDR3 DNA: TGTGCCAGCAGTCCCCTTAGCACAGATACGCAGTATTTT; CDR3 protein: CASSPLSTDTQYF
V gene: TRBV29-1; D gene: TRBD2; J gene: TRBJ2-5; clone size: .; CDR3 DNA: TGCAGCGTTCCGACTAGCGGGGGGATCAGCCTGTACCAAGAGACCCAGTACTTC; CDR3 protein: CSVPTSGGISLYQETQYF
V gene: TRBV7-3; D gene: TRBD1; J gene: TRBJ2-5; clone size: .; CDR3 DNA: TGTGCCAGCAGCCCCTGGACAGGGAAACAAGAGACCCAGTACTTC; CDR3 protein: CASSPWTGKQETQYF
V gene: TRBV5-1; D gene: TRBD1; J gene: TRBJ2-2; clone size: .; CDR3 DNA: TGCGCCAGCAGCTTGGGCGCATGGGGACAGGGGTATTTGGGGACCGGGGAGCTGTTTTTT; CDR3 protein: CASSLGAWGQGYLGTGELFF
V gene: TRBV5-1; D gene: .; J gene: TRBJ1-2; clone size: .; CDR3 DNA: TGCGCCAGCAGCCCCGGGGGGCAAGGTGGCTACACCTTC; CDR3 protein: CASSPGGQGGYTF
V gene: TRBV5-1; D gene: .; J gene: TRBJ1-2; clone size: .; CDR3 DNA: TGCGCCAGCAGCCCCGAGGCGCTGAGCTATGGCTACACCTTC; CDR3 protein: CASSPEALSYGYTF
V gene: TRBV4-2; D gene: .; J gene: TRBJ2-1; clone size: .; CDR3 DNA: TGTGCCAGCAGCCGCGGGGTGGGGCAGGGGAACAATGAGCAGTTCTTC; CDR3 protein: CASSRGVGQGNNEQFF
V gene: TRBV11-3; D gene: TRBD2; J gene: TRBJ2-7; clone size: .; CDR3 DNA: TGTGCCAGCAGCTCCACTAGCGGGAGAACCTACGAGCAGTACTTC; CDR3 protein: CASSSTSGRTYEQYF
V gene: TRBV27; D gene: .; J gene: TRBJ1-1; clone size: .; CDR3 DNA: TGTGCCAGCAGTTTATCGAGGCCTAGCCGCCCTGAAGCTTTCTTT; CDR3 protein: CASSLSRPSRPEAFF
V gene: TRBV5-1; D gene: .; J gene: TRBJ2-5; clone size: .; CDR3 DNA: TGCGCCAGCAGCTTGTTTGAGGGGGAGACCCAGTACTTC; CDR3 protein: CASSLFEGETQYF
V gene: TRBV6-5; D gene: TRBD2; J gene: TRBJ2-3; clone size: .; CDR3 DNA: TGTGCCAGCAGTTACGGGGCGGGGGGGAGCACAGATACGCAGTATTTT; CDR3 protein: CASSYGAGGSTDTQYF
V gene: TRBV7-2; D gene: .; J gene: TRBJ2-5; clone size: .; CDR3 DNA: TGTGCCAGCAGCACTATGGGTGGAGAGACCCAGTACTTC; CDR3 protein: CASSTMGGETQYF
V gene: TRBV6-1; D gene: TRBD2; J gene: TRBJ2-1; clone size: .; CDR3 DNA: TGTGCCAGCAGTGGAAAGGTAGCGGGAGCGAATGAGCAGTTCTTC; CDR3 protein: CASSGKVAGANEQFF
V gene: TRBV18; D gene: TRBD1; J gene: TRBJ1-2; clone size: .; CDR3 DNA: TGTGCCAGCTCACCTTCGGACAGGGAAGGCTACACCTTC; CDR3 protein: CASSPSDREGYTF
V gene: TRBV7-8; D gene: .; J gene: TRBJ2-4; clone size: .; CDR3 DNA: TGTGCCAGCAGCTTAGTTGTCAAAAACATTCAGTACTTC; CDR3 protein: CASSLVVKNIQYF
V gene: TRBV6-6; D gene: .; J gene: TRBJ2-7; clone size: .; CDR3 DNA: TGTGCCAGCAGTTACTCGTTTAGGGGAAACTACGAGCAGTACTTC; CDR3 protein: CASSYSFRGNYEQYF
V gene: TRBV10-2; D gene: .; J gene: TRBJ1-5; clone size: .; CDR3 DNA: TGCGCCAGCCGGGACACCCGGGATCAGCCCCAGCATTTT; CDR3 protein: CASRDTRDQPQHF
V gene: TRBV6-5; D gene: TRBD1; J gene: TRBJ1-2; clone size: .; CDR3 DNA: TGTGCCAGCAGCTACAGGGGAAGGGGCTACACCTTC; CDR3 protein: CASSYRGRGYTF
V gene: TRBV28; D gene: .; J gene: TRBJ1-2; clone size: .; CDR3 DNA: TGTGCCAGCAGTCCCACAGGCTATGGCTACACCTTC; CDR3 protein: CASSPTGYGYTF
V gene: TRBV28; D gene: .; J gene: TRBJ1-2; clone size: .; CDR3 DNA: TGTGCCAGCAGTACAGGGCCCCCTAACTATGGCTACACCTTC; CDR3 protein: CASSTGPPNYGYTF
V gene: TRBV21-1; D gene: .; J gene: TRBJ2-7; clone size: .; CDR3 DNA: TGTGCCAGCATCAGGGCAGGGTCATCGTACGAGCAGTACTTC; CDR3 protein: CASIRAGSSYEQYF
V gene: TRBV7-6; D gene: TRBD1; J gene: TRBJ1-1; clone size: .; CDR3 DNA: TGTGCCAGCAAGGGGGCGGACACTGAAGCTTTCTTT; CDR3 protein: CASKGADTEAFF
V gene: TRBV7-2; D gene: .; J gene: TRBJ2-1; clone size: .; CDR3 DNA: TGTGCCAGCAGCTTAGCGGGGGGCGGGGTCTACAATGAGCAGTTCTTC; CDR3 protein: CASSLAGGGVYNEQFF
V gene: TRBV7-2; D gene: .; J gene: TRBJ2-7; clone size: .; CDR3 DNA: TGTGCCAGCAGCATCAGGGGGGTCGACGAGCAGTACTTC; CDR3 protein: CASSIRGVDEQYF
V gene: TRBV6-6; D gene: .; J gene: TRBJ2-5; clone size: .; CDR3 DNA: TGTGCCAGCAGCTGGGGACAACTATCCCAAGAGACCCAGTACTTC; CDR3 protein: CASSWGQLSQETQYF
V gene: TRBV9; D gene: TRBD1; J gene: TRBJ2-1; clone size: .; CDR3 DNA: TGTGCCAGCAGCTCCAGTGGGACAGGGGGCATCGGTGAGCAGTTCTTC; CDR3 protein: CASSSSGTGGIGEQFF
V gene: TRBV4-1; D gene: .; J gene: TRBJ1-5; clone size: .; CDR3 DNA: TGCGCCAGCAGCCAAGATGGAGGGGGGCAGCCCCAGCATTTT; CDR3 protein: CASSQDGGGQPQHF
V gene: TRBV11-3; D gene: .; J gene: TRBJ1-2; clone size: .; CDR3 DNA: TGTGCCAGCAGCTTAGATCAGGGGCTGAGTGGCTACACCTTC; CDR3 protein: CASSLDQGLSGYTF
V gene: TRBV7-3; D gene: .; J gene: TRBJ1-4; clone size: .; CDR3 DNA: TGTGCCAGCAGCCAACCGATTGAACTGTTTTTT; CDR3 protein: CASSQPIELFF
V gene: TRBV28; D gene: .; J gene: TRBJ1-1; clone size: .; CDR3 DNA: TGTGCCAGCACTTACCTTGGGGGGAACACTGAAGCTTTCTTT; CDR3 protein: CASTYLGGNTEAFF
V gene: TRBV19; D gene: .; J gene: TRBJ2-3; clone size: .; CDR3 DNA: TGTGCCAGTAGCCCTAAAGGGGGAGGGAGCACAGATACGCAGTATTTT; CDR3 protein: CASSPKGGGSTDTQYF
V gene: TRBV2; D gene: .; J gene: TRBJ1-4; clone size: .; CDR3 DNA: TGTGCCAGCAGTGTGGCAGGTCGAAATGAAAAACTGTTTTTT; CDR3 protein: CASSVAGRNEKLFF
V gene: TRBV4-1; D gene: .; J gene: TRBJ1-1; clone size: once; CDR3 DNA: TGCGCCAGCAGCCCATTTTTTCCCATGAACACTGAAGCTTTCTTT; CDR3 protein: CASSPFFPMNTEAFF
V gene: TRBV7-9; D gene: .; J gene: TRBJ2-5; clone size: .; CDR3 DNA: TGTGCCTCCACGGGCAGGGACCAAGAGACCCAGTACTTC; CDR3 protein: CASTGRDQETQYF
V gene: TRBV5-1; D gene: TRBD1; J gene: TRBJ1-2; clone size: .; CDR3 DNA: TGCGCCAGCAGCTCCGGGACAGGGGCCCTCGGCTACACCTTC; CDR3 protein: CASSSGTGALGYTF
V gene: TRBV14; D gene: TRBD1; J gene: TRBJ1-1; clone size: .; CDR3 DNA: TGTGCCAGCAGCCCTCCGGGACAGGGAGTTGAAGCTTTCTTT; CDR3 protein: CASSPPGQGVEAFF
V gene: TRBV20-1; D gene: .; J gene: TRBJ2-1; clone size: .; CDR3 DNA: TGCAGCCCCTCGATGGGGGGTGAGCAGTTCTTC; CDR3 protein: CSPSMGGEQFF